This passage covers 18 T cell receptor beta chains from one sample sequenced in a study of metastatic and nonmetastatic thyroid tumors (dated by TCRdb to about 2020). No patient had received any treatment before thyroid surgery. The library was built by means of PCR. TCRdb lists the instrument as Illumina HiSeq 4000. TCRdb applied fastp at Q25 and MiXCR to the public reads, then kept only in-frame beta chains. The sample yields roughly 40,000 clones; 12% were counted once. The ten largest clones represent about 9% of the sample. Sequenced material: blood. All receptors derive from a male donor with papillary thyroid cancer or a benign thyroid nodule (not recorded which). Some clones in this sample may be carry-over from other donors' samples.

In this sample, this clone turned up many times. The V gene is TRBV11-2, the J gene TRBJ2-2, with 7 bases aligning to TRBD1. The germline V gene encodes CDR1 SGHAT and CDR2 FQNNGV. The V segment lost 5 bases and the J segment 5 bases; nucleotides outside the gene matches: 11. This CDR3 is built from 16 residues. The CDR3 reads CASSTRQGLETGELFF. As DNA, the CDR3 is TGTGCCAGCAGCACACGACAGGGCTTAGAAACCGGGGAGCTGTTTTTT. Combining the CDR3 with reference TRBV11-2 and TRBJ2-2 gives the whole variable domain EAGVAQSPRYKIIEKRQSVAFWCNPISGHATLYWYQQILGQGPKLLIQFQNNGVVDDSQLPKDRFSAERLKGVDSTLKIQPAKLEDSAVYLCASSTRQGLETGELFFGEGSRLTVL.

This clone has just a few counts. This may come from a read error, since a much larger clone is one base off. The CDR3 loop is CASSSPSVSTDTQYF. CDR3 bases: TGTGCCAGCAGTTCCCCGAGTGTTAGCACAGATACGCAGTATTTT. The rearrangement uses TRBV11-2 and TRBJ2-3; D remains ambiguous. The CDR3 extends over 15 amino acids. V was shortened by 6 bases and J by 0 bases, with 13 bases between the two germline ends. Germline V gene sequence: CDR1 SGHAT, CDR2 FQNNGV.

This clone appeared many times. CDR3: CASSLDRGFGSPLHF. CDR3 sequence (DNA): TGCGCCAGCAGCTTGGACAGGGGGTTCGGTTCACCCCTCCACTTT. V gene TRBV5-1 combines with J gene TRBJ1-6; the match to TRBD1 covers 8 bases. V lost 0 bases, J lost 9 bases, and 5 bases stayed unmatched. In germline, CDR1 is SGHRS, CDR2 YFSETQ. This CDR3 comprises 15 residues.

This clone has a count of ten or more. This chain joins TRBV4-2 and TRBJ2-5, with 11 bases identical to TRBD2. V gave up 7 bases and J gave up 4 bases; unmatched junction bases: 11. Germline lookup yields CDR1 LGHNA and CDR2 YNFKEQ. This CDR3 spans 16 amino acids. This CDR3 reads CASTSKGLAGGETQYF. The CDR3, as DNA: TGTGCCAGCACGAGTAAGGGTCTAGCGGGAGGAGAGACCCAGTACTTC.

This clone has at least ten counts. The V gene is TRBV30, the J gene TRBJ2-1; D is perhaps TRBD1 (5 bases). The CDR3 loop spans 12 amino acids. Trimming left V 0 bases short and J 9 bases short, with 9 bases between. Germline CDR1 GTSNPN, CDR2 SVGIG (reference sequence). This CDR3 reads CAWSVSRVEQFF. The CDR3 DNA reads as TGTGCCTGGAGTGTTAGCAGGGTTGAGCAGTTCTTC.

This clone was seen at least ten times. The chain combines TRBV5-1 with TRBJ2-7; TRBD2 aligns across 9 bases. This CDR3 has 14 amino acids. Germline V lookup: CDR1 SGHRS, CDR2 YFSETQ. V trimming: 4 bases; J trimming: 3 bases; junction bases outside the gene matches: 5. This CDR3 reads CASSIVAGDYEQYF. In DNA, the CDR3 is TGCGCCAGCAGCATCGTAGCGGGAGACTACGAGCAGTACTTC.

By its share, this clone is medium-sized. As DNA, the CDR3 is TGTGCCAGCAAGGGACTAGCGGGCGATTACGAGCAGTACTTC. Its translation is CASKGLAGDYEQYF. The chain combines TRBV6-1 with TRBJ2-7; 12 bases fit TRBD2. Germline trimming cut 7 bases from V and 4 bases from J; bases unmatched to any gene: 5. The CDR3 loop spans 14 amino acids. CDR1 is MNHNS, CDR2 SASEGT, per germline.

There are many counts of this clone. V gene TRBV7-2 combines with J gene TRBJ2-1; D might be TRBD1 or TRBD2, each matching 6 bases. Trimming took off 2 bases at V and 7 bases at J, with 12 bases between the two ends. The CDR3 extends over 14 amino acids. Germline V lookup: CDR1 SGHTA, CDR2 FQGNSA. The CDR3 loop is CASSLLRRGNEQFF. Written as DNA, the CDR3 is TGTGCCAGCAGCTTACTCCGGAGGGGGAATGAGCAGTTCTTC.

By share, this clone counts as medium-sized (0.01 to 0.1%). The gene calls are TRBV5-6 and TRBJ2-3; 7 bases agree with TRBD2. Germline CDR1 reads SGHDT; CDR2 reads YYEEEE. J was trimmed by 3 bases and V by 2 bases; bases with no gene match: 6. The CDR3 is 15 amino acids. For the CDR3, the DNA is TGTGCCAGCAGCTTACCGGGACTAAAGACAGATACGCAGTATTTT. This translates into CASSLPGLKTDTQYF.

This clone has only a few counts. The junction and the germline gene differ at one end; a read error may be behind it. J is TRBJ2-6 and V is TRBV28; tentative D call: TRBD1 (5 bases). CDR3 size: 12 residues. The germline V gene encodes CDR1 MDHEN and CDR2 SYDVKM. The CDR3 loop is CASISGANVPTF. CDR3 in DNA: TGTGCCAGCATTTCTGGGGCCAACGTCCCGACTTTC. Variable domain in full (rest from reference TRBV28 and TRBJ2-6): DVKVTQSSRYLVKRTGEKVFLECVQDMDHENMFWYRQDPGLGLRLIYFSYDVKMKEKGDIPEGYSVSREKKERFSLILESASTNQTSMYLCASISGANVPTFGAGSRLTVL.

In this sample, this clone turned up many times. This chain joins TRBV7-6 and TRBJ1-4, with D unclear. CDR1 and CDR2 (germline): SGHVS, FNYEAQ. V lost 5 bases and J 4 bases, leaving 14 bases between the germline ends. This CDR3 spans 15 amino acids. The CDR3 DNA reads as TGTGCCAGCAGCCTTCTCGGGAGTTATAATGAAAAACTGTTTTTT. Protein: CASSLLGSYNEKLFF.

This clone was seen a handful of times. The chain joins TRBV6-2 or TRBV6-3 to TRBJ2-7; no definite D call. This CDR3 is 11 amino acids long. Trimming took 9 bases from V and 3 from J, leaving 9 bases between them. In germline, CDR1 is MNHEY, CDR2 SVGEGT. CDR3: CARGYNYEQYF. CDR3 nucleotides: TGTGCCAGAGGGTACAACTACGAGCAGTACTTC.

This clone appeared many times. CDR3: CAISERHYEQYF. CDR3 DNA: TGTGCCATCAGTGAGAGACACTACGAGCAGTACTTC. This rearrangement joins TRBV10-3 to TRBJ2-7; D not resolved. Germline values: CDR1 ENHRY, CDR2 SYGVKD. Deletions cut 2 bases from V and 3 bases from J, with 5 bases between. CDR3 length: 12 residues.

The chain combines TRBV6-2 or TRBV6-3 with TRBJ2-1; no reliable D call. V lost 7 bases and J lost 0, with 19 bases in between. This CDR3 is built from 17 residues. Germline V CDR1 and CDR2: MNHEY, SVGEGT. As DNA, the CDR3 is TGTGCCAGCATGGATTCTACCGGGCGGAGCTCCTACAATGAGCAGTTCTTC. Translation gives CASMDSTGRSSYNEQFF.

In its sample, this clone was seen many times. A much larger clone differs by one base, so this may be a read error. The gene calls are TRBV12-3 or TRBV12-4 and TRBJ1-1; no clear D gene. The ends were cut back, 10 bases at V and 6 bases at J, with 15 bases in the middle. The CDR3 is 12 residues long. CDR3 sequence reads: CANCRWGSEAFF. For the CDR3, the DNA is TGTGCCAACTGCCGCTGGGGATCTGAAGCTTTCTTT.

In this sample, this clone turned up many times. A single base separates this from a much larger clone, so it may be a read error. The rearrangement links TRBV10-3 to TRBJ2-2, with 12 nucleotides matching TRBD1. This CDR3 is 14 amino acids long. V was clipped by 6 bases and J by 9 bases; unmatched bases: 5. Per the germline V gene, CDR1 is ENHRY and CDR2 is SYGVKD. The CDR3 coding sequence is TGTGCCATCAGCCCGGGACAGGGGGCCCGGGAGCTGTTTTTT. Its translation is CAISPGQGARELFF.

In this sample, this clone is medium-sized. V gene TRBV28 combines with J gene TRBJ2-7; the D gene is possibly TRBD2 (6 bases). The CDR3 loop spans 16 amino acids. Trimming stripped 3 bases from V and 0 bases from J, with 15 bases between. CDR1 and CDR2 from the germline V gene are MDHEN and SYDVKM. The CDR3 region is CASSFRGLPSSYEQYF. CDR3 sequence (DNA): TGTGCCAGCAGTTTTCGGGGACTTCCGAGCTCCTACGAGCAGTACTTC.

This clone was found many times. CDR3 in DNA: TGCAGTGCTAGAGATCCGAGGAGTTCTAGCACAGATACGCAGTATTTT. This translates into CSARDPRSSSTDTQYF. V gene TRBV20-1 combines with J gene TRBJ2-3; D is uncertain. V was cut by 0 bases and J by 0 bases, with 13 bases left in between. CDR3 length: 16 residues. Germline V gene lookup returns CDR1 DFQATT and CDR2 SNEGSKA (reference sequence).